This is a list of T cell receptor beta chains from one sample in a study of T cell changes during pregnancy in multiple sclerosis. TCRdb's copy holds only in-frame clones and misses some; the assay was immunoSEQ multiplex PCR. Of approximately 84,000 clones listed, around 94% are singletons. Sequenced material: peripheral blood, taken in the second trimester of pregnancy. These TCRs come from a female donor in good health, enrolled as a control in a pregnancy study. CDR3s include the opening cysteine and the closing phenylalanine or tryptophan. A D gene is named only where the DNA matches it firmly. Clone size, where shown, is once, few, many, or a class for clones that have expanded.

>NA|TRBJ2-7|TRBV14|NA
TGTGCCAGCAGCCAAGATCGAGTTAGCTCCTACGAGCAGTACTTC
CASSQDRVSSYEQYF
>TRBD1|TRBJ2-5|TRBV2|NA
TGTGCCAGCAGTGTAGGGACAGAACAAGAGACCCAGTACTTC
CASSVGTEQETQYF
>NA|TRBJ2-7|TRBV7-9|NA
TGTGCCAGCAGCCACCCCTATCAGAGGCGTCAGGGGGAGCAGTACTTC
CASSHPYQRRQGEQYF
>TRBD1|TRBJ2-6|TRBV4-2|NA
TGTGCCAGCAGCTGGGGACAGGCGTCCTCTGGGGCCAACGTCCTGACTTTC
CASSWGQASSGANVLTF
>TRBD2|TRBJ2-5|TRBV5-4|NA
TGTGCCAGCAGCCACCCGACTAGCGGGAGTCCCGAGACCCAGTACTTC
CASSHPTSGSPETQYF
>NA|TRBJ1-5|TRBV21-1|NA
TGTGCCAGCAGCACATTTGAGGGCACCAATCAGCCCCAGCATTTT
CASSTFEGTNQPQHF
>TRBD2|TRBJ2-1|TRBV5-1|NA
TGCGCCAGCAGCTTACACCCCTTAGCGGGAGGGTATGGCAATGAGCAGTTCTTC
CASSLHPLAGGYGNEQFF
>NA|TRBJ1-3|TRBV10-3|NA
TGTGCCATCAGTGAGTCGTTTTTGGGGCTAAACTCTGGAAACACCATATATTTT
CAISESFLGLNSGNTIYF
>NA|TRBJ1-5|TRBV7-2|NA
TGTGCCAGCACCCCTGGACATAGCAATCAGCCCCAGCATTTT
CASTPGHSNQPQHF
>NA|TRBJ2-1|TRBV5-1|NA
TGCGCCAGCAGCTTGTATACTAGTACTAACAATGAGCAGTTCTTC
CASSLYTSTNNEQFF
>NA|TRBJ1-5|TRBV9|NA
TGTGCCAGCAGCGTAGAGGCCGCCGCACAGCAGGATAGCAATCAGCCCCAGCATTTT
CASSVEAAAQQDSNQPQHF
>NA|TRBJ1-3|TRBV28|NA
TGTGCCAGCAGCTCCCCAGGGTTTCTGGACACCATATATTTT
CASSSPGFLDTIYF
>NA|TRBJ2-7|TRBV7-5|NA
TGTGCCAGAATCCGCGCAGGATGCTGCGAGCAGTACTTC
CARIRAGCCEQYF
>TRBD1|TRBJ1-2|TRBV15|NA
TGTGCCACCAGCACTCAGACAGGGGTTTCCCCCCTCTATGGCTACACCTTC
CATSTQTGVSPLYGYTF
>TRBD1|TRBJ2-7|TRBV5-4|NA
TGTGCCAGCAGGGGGGGGGACAGGGAGCCCTACGAGCAGTACTTC
CASRGGDREPYEQYF
>TRBD2|TRBJ2-7|TRBV28|NA
TGTGCCAGCAGTTTAAGATGGGACAGAGGTAGCGGGAGGCGGGCCTACGAGCAGTACTTC
CASSLRWDRGSGRRAYEQYF
>TRBD1|TRBJ1-2|TRBV19|few
TGTGCCAGTAGTGTCACCGGGACAGGGGCTTTATCTGGCTACACCTTC
CASSVTGTGALSGYTF
>NA|TRBJ2-1|TRBV6-5|NA
TGTGCCAGCAGAATGGGGAGGGAGCAGTTCTTC
CASRMGREQFF
>NA|TRBJ2-1|TRBV14|NA
TGTGCCAGCAGCCAATCAGATGAGCAGTTCTTC
CASSQSDEQFF
>NA|TRBJ2-1|TRBV5-8|NA
TGTGCCAGCAGCCCTCGACAGGACTCCTACAATGAGCAGTTCTTC
CASSPRQDSYNEQFF
>TRBD1|TRBJ2-7|TRBV18|NA
TGTGCCAGCTCCCCACGGCAAAGGGACAGAAGACCCTACGAGCAGTACTTC
CASSPRQRDRRPYEQYF
>NA|TRBJ2-1|TRBV15|NA
TGTGCCACCAGCACCTCTGGACTCCAAGCGGAGCAGTTCTTC
CATSTSGLQAEQFF
>TRBD2|TRBJ2-3|TRBV28|NA
TGTGCCAGCAGTTATGGGTTACTAGCGGGACTCACAGATACGCAGTATTTT
CASSYGLLAGLTDTQYF